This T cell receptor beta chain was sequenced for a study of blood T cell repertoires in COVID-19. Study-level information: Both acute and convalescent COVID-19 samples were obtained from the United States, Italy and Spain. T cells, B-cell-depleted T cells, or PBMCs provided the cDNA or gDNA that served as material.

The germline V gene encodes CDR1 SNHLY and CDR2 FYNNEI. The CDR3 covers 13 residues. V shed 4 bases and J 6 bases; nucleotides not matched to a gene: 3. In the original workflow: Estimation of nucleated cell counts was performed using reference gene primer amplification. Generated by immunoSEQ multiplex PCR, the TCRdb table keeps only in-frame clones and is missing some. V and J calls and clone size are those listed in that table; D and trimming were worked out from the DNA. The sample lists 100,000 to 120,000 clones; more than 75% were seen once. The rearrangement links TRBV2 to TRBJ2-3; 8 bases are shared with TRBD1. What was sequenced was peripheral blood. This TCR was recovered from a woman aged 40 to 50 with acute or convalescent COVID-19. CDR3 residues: CASSGQGIDTQYF. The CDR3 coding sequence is TGTGCCAGCAGTGGACAGGGGATTGATACGCAGTATTTT.